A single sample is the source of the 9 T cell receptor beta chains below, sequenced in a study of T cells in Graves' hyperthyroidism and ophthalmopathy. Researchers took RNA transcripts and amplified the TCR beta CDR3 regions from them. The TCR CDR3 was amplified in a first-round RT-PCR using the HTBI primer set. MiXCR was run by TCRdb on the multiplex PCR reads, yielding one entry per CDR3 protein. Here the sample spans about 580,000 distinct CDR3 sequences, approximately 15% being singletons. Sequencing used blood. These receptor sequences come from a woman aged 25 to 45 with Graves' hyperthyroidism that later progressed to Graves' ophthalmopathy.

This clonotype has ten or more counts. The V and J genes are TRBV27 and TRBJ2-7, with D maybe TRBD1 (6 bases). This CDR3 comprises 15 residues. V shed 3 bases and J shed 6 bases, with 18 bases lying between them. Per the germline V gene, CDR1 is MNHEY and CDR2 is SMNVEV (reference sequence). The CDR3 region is CASSFRTGSGVEQYF. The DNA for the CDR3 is TGTGCCAGCAGTTTTCGTACAGGGTCTGGGGTCGAGCAGTACTTC.

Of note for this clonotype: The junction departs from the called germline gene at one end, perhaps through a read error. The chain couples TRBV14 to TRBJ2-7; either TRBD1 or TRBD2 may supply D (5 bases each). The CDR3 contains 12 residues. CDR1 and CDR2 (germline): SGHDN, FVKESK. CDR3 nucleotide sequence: TGTGCCAGCAACCAAGGTGGGGGCGAGCAGTACTTC. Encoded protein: CASNQGGGEQYF. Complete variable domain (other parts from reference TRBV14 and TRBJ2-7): EAGVTQFPSHSVIEKGQTVTLRCDPISGHDNLYWYRRVMGKEIKFLLHFVKESKQDESGMPNNRFLAERTGGTYSTLKVQPAELEDSGVYFCASNQGGGEQYFGPGTRLTVT.

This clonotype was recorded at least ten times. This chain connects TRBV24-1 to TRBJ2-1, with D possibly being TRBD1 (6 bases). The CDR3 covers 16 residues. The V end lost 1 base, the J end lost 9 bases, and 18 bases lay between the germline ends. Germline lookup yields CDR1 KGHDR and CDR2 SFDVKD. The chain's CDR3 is CATSDLSAGVRSEQFF. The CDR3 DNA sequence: TGTGCCACCAGTGATTTATCGGCAGGGGTCCGGAGTGAGCAGTTCTTC.

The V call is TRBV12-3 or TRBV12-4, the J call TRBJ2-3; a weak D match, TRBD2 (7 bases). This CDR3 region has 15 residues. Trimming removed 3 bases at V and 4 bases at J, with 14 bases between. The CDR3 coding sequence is TGTGCCAGCAGTTTTTGGGGGGGCTCGTCAGATACGCAGTATTTT. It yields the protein CASSFWGGSSDTQYF.

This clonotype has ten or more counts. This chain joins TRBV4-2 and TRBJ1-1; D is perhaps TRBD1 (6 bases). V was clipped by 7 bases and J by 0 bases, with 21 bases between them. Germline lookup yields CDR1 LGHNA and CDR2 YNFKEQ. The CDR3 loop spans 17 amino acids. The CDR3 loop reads CASTPTASGAMNTEAFF. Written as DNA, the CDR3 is TGTGCCAGCACCCCAACAGCCTCAGGGGCGATGAACACTGAAGCTTTCTTT.

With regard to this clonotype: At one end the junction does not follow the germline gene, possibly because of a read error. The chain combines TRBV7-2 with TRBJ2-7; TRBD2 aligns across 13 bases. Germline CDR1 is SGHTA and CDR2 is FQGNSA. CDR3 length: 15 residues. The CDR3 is CTSSSGLAGPYEQYF. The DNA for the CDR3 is TGTACAAGCAGCTCGGGACTAGCGGGGCCCTACGAGCAGTACTTC.

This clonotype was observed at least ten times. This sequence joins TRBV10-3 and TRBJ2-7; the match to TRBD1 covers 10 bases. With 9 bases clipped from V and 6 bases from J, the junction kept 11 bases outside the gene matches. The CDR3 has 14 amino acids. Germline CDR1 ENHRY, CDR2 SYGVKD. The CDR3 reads CAIGMAGQGSEQYF. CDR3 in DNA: TGTGCCATTGGGATGGCGGGACAGGGGAGCGAGCAGTACTTC.

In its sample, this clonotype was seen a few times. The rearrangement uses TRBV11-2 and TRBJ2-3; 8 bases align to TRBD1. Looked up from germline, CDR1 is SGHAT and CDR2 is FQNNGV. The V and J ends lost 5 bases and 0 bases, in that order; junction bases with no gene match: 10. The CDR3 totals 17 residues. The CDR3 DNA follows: TGTGCCAGCAGCCCAGGGACAGGTAGTACTAGCACAGATACGCAGTATTTT. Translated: CASSPGTGSTSTDTQYF.

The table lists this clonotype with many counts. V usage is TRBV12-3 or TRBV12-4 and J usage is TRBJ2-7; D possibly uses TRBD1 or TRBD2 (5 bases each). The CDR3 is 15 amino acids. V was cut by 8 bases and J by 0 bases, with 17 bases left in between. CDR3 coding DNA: TGTGCCAGCCCTCCGGGGACGCTCAGCTCCTACGAGCAGTACTTC. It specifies CASPPGTLSSYEQYF.